One sample yielded the 27 T cell receptor beta chains listed below, sequenced in a study of identical twins. MiXCR, applied by TCRdb to the 5' RACE reads, yields one record per CDR3 protein. The data show around 250,000 distinct CDR3 sequences, roughly 7% seen once. Separately, the same data were catalogued under a study of yellow fever vaccine responses in identical twins.

What was sequenced was memory (CD45RO+) T cells sorted from blood. These receptors came from a woman aged 18-29 years in good health.

This clonotype was found many times. The chain combines TRBV15 with TRBJ1-6; D might be TRBD1 (5 bases). The CDR3 has 14 amino acids. Germline V gives CDR1 LNHNV, CDR2 YYDKDF (reference sequence). V lost 2 bases to trimming and J lost 13 bases, with 15 bases between them. DNA of the CDR3: TGTGCCACCAGCAGAATATTGGGGGACTTCCCCCTCCACTTT. Its protein is CATSRILGDFPLHF.

Turning to this clonotype: This may be a read error: a much more frequent sequence differs by one nucleotide. The chain combines TRBV6-6 with TRBJ2-5, with 10 nucleotides matching TRBD1. The germline V gene has CDR1 MNHNY and CDR2 SVGAGI (reference sequence). The CDR3 loop spans 13 amino acids. The CDR3 is CASTRTGGETHYF. CDR3 DNA sequence: TGTGCCAGCACCCGGACAGGGGGAGAGACCCACTACTTC.

The chain carries TRBV24-1 and TRBJ2-3; D call uncertain. Germline CDR1 and CDR2: KGHDR and SFDVKD. The CDR3 runs 14 residues. V lost 5 bases and J 1 base, leaving 9 bases between the germline ends. The CDR3 coding sequence is TGTGCCACCAGTGGCTCCCAGGGCACAGATACGCAGTATTTT. This sequence encodes CATSGSQGTDTQYF.

The chain is built from TRBV2 and TRBJ1-1, with D hard to call. There are 16 residues in the CDR3. Germline CDR1 and CDR2: SNHLY and FYNNEI. V was pared by 5 bases and J by 3 bases, with 19 bases between. The CDR3 here is CASSPLLGNSDTEAFF. CDR3 bases: TGTGCCAGCAGTCCTCTTCTTGGAAATTCCGACACTGAAGCTTTCTTT.

Many counts were recorded for this clonotype. The chain joins TRBV12-3 or TRBV12-4 to TRBJ2-5; TRBD1 agrees at 7 bases. The length of the CDR3 is 14 residues. V lost 1 base and J lost 7; bases outside the gene matches: 6. The CDR3 nucleotides read TGTGCCAGCAGTTTAGGGGGCCAGGGGGTGACCCAGTACTTC. Protein: CASSLGGQGVTQYF.

The gene calls are TRBV12-3 or TRBV12-4 and TRBJ1-2; D unclear. V was clipped by 4 bases and J by 6 bases, with 30 bases between them. The CDR3 runs 19 residues. The CDR3 loop is CASSSIVTSLLDVGNGYTF. DNA for the CDR3: TGTGCCAGCAGTTCCATTGTGACTTCTCTCCTCGATGTGGGCAATGGCTACACCTTC.

The table lists this clonotype with many counts. The V call is TRBV15, the J call TRBJ2-2; no clear D. The CDR3 consists of 15 residues. V dropped 5 bases and J dropped 1 base, with 11 bases sitting between them. Germline CDR1 LNHNV, CDR2 YYDKDF (reference sequence). CDR3 DNA: TGTGCCACCAGCCAGACTCCCTTGAACACCGGGGAGCTGTTTTTT. Translation: CATSQTPLNTGELFF.

This clonotype was counted at least ten times. V gene TRBV7-8 combines with J gene TRBJ1-4; 9 nucleotides match TRBD1. The J segment lost 3 bases and the V segment lost 5 bases, leaving 10 bases of the junction unmatched. Per germline, CDR1 SGHVS and CDR2 FQNEAQ. There are 17 residues in the CDR3. The CDR3 loop is CASSARDRVYSNEKLFF. In nucleotides, the CDR3 is TGTGCCAGCAGCGCTCGGGACAGGGTTTACTCTAATGAAAAACTGTTTTTT.

The J gene is TRBJ2-2, the V gene TRBV6-1; 15 bases map to TRBD2. With V trimmed by 11 bases and J by 6 bases, 7 bases remained unmatched. This CDR3 region has 15 residues. Germline loops: CDR1 MNHNS, CDR2 SASEGT. CDR3 region: CAGLGLAGGPGELFF. The CDR3 DNA reads as TGTGCCGGCTTAGGACTAGCGGGAGGGCCCGGGGAGCTGTTTTTT.

This clonotype was counted only a few times. V and J are TRBV27 and TRBJ1-6; 7 bases align to TRBD1. Germline loops: CDR1 MNHEY, CDR2 SMNVEV (reference sequence). The CDR3 totals 15 residues. V shed 5 bases and J 7 bases; nucleotides not matched to a gene: 8. Written as DNA, the CDR3 is TGTGCCAGCAGTGGCCGACAGGGCGGAAATTCACCCCTCCACTTT. Its protein product is CASSGRQGGNSPLHF.

This clonotype was seen repeatedly, ten times or more. The V call is TRBV29-1, the J call TRBJ2-1; 7 bases match TRBD2. V gave up 5 bases and J gave up 9 bases; unmatched junction bases: 13. There are 14 residues in the CDR3. The V gene's germline CDR1 is SQVTM and CDR2 ANQGSEA. For the CDR3, the DNA is TGCAGCGTTACTGCGGGAGTCTACGAGGGTGAGCAGTTCTTC. It specifies CSVTAGVYEGEQFF.

The V gene is TRBV29-1, the J gene TRBJ1-2, with D unclear. Germline CDR1 and CDR2: SQVTM and ANQGSEA. Trimming took 6 bases from V and 2 from J, leaving 7 bases between them. This CDR3 comprises 11 residues. The chain's CDR3 is CSVSANYGYTF. In DNA, the CDR3 is TGCAGCGTATCGGCCAACTATGGCTACACCTTC. The complete variable domain, with remaining parts taken from reference TRBV29-1 and TRBJ1-2, reads SAVISQKPSRDICQRGTSLTIQCQVDSQVTMMFWYRQQPGQSLTLIATANQGSEATYESGFVIDKFPISRPNLTFSTLTVSNMSPEDSSIYLCSVSANYGYTFGSGTRLTVV.

The V call is TRBV18, the J call TRBJ2-7; possible D gene TRBD1, 5 bases. CDR1 KGHSH and CDR2 LQKENI come from the germline V gene. V was shortened by 2 bases and J by 4 bases, with 12 bases between the two germline ends. The CDR3 has 14 amino acids. CDR3 sequence reads: CASSPGWGLYEQYF. The CDR3 DNA reads as TGTGCCAGCTCACCAGGATGGGGCTTATACGAGCAGTACTTC.

The table lists this clonotype with a few counts. V is TRBV5-1 and J is TRBJ2-7; the match to TRBD2 covers 7 bases. The J segment lost 2 bases and the V segment lost 0 bases, leaving 5 bases of the junction unmatched. This CDR3 region has 15 residues. Germline V CDR1 and CDR2: SGHRS, YFSETQ. The CDR3 bases are TGCGCCAGCAGCTTGGCCGGGAGGAAGACCTACGAGCAGTACTTC. It translates to CASSLAGRKTYEQYF.

The V call is TRBV7-4, the J call TRBJ2-7; D is uncertain. The CDR3 has 13 residues. The germline gives CDR1 SGHVT, CDR2 SQSDAQ. V lost 8 bases and J 3 bases, leaving 14 bases between the germline ends. The CDR3 bases are TGTGCCAGCGGCTCCGGGCACTTCTACGAGCAGTACGTC. Protein sequence: CASGSGHFYEQYV.

This clonotype was seen more than once but under ten times. The chain couples TRBV29-1 to TRBJ2-2; the D is unclear. V was pared by 7 bases and J by 2 bases, with 8 bases between. CDR3 size: 12 residues. Germline V lookup: CDR1 SQVTM, CDR2 ANQGSEA. CDR3 sequence (DNA): TGCAGCGCCGCTACAAACACCGGGGAGCTGTTTTTT. It codes for CSAATNTGELFF.

This clonotype was counted at least ten times. The chain combines TRBV7-9 with TRBJ1-1; weak D call: TRBD1 (6 bases). The CDR3 sequence is 13 residues long. V gave up 4 bases and J gave up 7 bases, with 13 bases separating them. Germline lookup yields CDR1 SEHNR and CDR2 FQNEAQ (reference sequence). This chain's CDR3 is CASSSGVGGEAFF. DNA for the CDR3: TGTGCCAGCAGCTCGGGGGTAGGGGGTGAAGCTTTCTTT.

This clonotype has a count of ten or more. The V and J genes are TRBV10-3 and TRBJ2-3; TRBD2 is a possible D gene (5 bases). Looked up from germline, CDR1 is ENHRY and CDR2 is SYGVKD. The CDR3 sequence is 17 residues long. V shed 10 bases and J shed 0 bases, with 23 bases lying between them. CDR3 nucleotide sequence: TGTGCCACCGGTCGGAGGTCAGGCGCTGGTAGCACAGATACGCAGTATTTT. Its protein is CATGRRSGAGSTDTQYF.

CDR3 sequence reads: CASSLNSGGAQETQYF. The CDR3 DNA reads TGCGCCAGCAGCTTGAATAGCGGGGGGGCCCAAGAGACCCAGTACTTC. The genes are TRBV5-1 and TRBJ2-5; 11 nucleotides line up with TRBD2. Losses at the gene ends were 1 base for V and 1 base for J; bases not matched to a gene: 3. Germline CDR1 is SGHRS and CDR2 is YFSETQ. This CDR3 is built from 16 residues.

The V gene is TRBV6-1, the J gene TRBJ2-1; possibly TRBD1 for D (6 bases). The germline V gene has CDR1 MNHNS and CDR2 SASEGT. Trimming stripped 4 bases from V and 1 base from J, with 14 bases between. The CDR3 is made up of 16 amino acids. This CDR3 reads CASSGMQGRSYNEQFF. The DNA of the CDR3 is TGTGCCAGCAGTGGGATGCAGGGGAGATCCTACAATGAGCAGTTCTTC.

J is TRBJ2-6 and V is TRBV6-2 or TRBV6-3, with 8 positions matching TRBD1. CDR3 length: 18 residues. CDR1 is MNHEY and CDR2 is SVGEGT in the germline V gene. V trimming: 2 bases; J trimming: 0 bases; junction bases outside the gene matches: 6. The CDR3 region is CASSYRQGFLSGANVLTF. The CDR3, as DNA: TGTGCCAGCAGTTACCGACAGGGGTTCCTCTCTGGGGCCAACGTCCTGACTTTC.

Many counts were recorded for this clonotype. The chain uses TRBV7-8 and TRBJ2-1; TRBD2 might be the D (5 bases). The V gene's germline CDR1 is SGHVS and CDR2 FQNEAQ. V was shortened by 1 base and J by 0 bases, with 13 bases between the two germline ends. The CDR3 totals 17 residues. CDR3 sequence (DNA): TGTGCCAGCAGCTTAGTAGGCGGGCTCAGCTCCTACAATGAGCAGTTCTTC. It encodes CASSLVGGLSSYNEQFF.

This chain connects TRBV19 to TRBJ2-2; 7 bases agree with TRBD2. V shed 3 bases, J shed 4 bases, and the junction held 8 bases outside the gene matches. This CDR3 has 16 amino acids. Germline V gene lookup returns CDR1 LNHDA and CDR2 SQIVND (reference sequence). Written as DNA, the CDR3 is TGTGCCAGTAGTATCGGGGCGGGAGTAGTCACCGGGGAGCTGTTTTTT. Translation: CASSIGAGVVTGELFF.

This clonotype was detected ten times or more. The chain combines TRBV7-8 with TRBJ2-7; either TRBD1 or TRBD2 may supply D (5 bases each). V was trimmed by 1 base and J by 7 bases, leaving 17 bases between them. The CDR3 is 15 amino acids. Germline CDR1 and CDR2: SGHVS and FQNEAQ. Here the CDR3 reads CASSLVWGSKGEQYF. As DNA, the CDR3 is TGTGCCAGCAGCTTAGTCTGGGGGTCTAAGGGGGAGCAGTACTTC.

J is TRBJ2-1 and V is TRBV11-2; 11 bases align to TRBD2. The J segment lost 7 bases and the V segment lost 2 bases, leaving 4 bases of the junction unmatched. The CDR3 loop spans 15 amino acids. Germline CDR1 is SGHAT and CDR2 is FQNNGV. The DNA for the CDR3 is TGTGCCAGCAGCTTATCCCGGACTAGCGGGAATGAGCAGTTCTTC. The encoded protein is CASSLSRTSGNEQFF.

The gene calls are TRBV10-3 and TRBJ1-1; TRBD1 matches 9 bases. Germline CDR1 is ENHRY and CDR2 is SYGVKD. V gave up 6 bases and J gave up 3 bases; unmatched junction bases: 8. This CDR3 spans 15 amino acids. Written as DNA, the CDR3 is TGTGCCATCAGAGGGACAGGGAATGTGCACACTGAAGCTTTCTTT. It codes for CAIRGTGNVHTEAFF.

This clonotype was observed a few times. This chain joins TRBV12-3 or TRBV12-4 and TRBJ2-7; either TRBD1 or TRBD2 may supply D (5 bases each). The V and J ends lost 5 bases and 0 bases respectively, with 14 bases between them. CDR3 size: 15 residues. CDR3: CASSPDTGRSYEQYF. In DNA form, the CDR3 reads TGTGCCAGCAGTCCAGACACGGGACGCTCCTACGAGCAGTACTTC.